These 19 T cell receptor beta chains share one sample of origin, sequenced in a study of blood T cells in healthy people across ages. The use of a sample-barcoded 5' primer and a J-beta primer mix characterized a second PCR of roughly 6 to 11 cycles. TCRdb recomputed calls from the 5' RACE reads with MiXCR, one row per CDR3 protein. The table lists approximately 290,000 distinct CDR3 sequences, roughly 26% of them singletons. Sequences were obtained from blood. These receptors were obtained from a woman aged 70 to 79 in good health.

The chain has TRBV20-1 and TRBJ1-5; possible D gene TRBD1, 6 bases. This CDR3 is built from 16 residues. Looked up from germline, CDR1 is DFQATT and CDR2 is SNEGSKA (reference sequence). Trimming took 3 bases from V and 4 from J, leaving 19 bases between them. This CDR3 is CSASPGQPGGNQPQHF. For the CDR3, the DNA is TGCAGTGCTAGTCCAGGACAGCCTGGGGGAAATCAGCCCCAGCATTTT.

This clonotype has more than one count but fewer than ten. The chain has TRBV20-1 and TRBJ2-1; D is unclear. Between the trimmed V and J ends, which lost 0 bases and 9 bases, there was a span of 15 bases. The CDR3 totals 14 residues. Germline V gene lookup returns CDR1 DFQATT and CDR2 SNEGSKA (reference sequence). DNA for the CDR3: TGCAGTGCTAGAGACAAGTCAAGGGCGGCTGAGCAGTTCTTC. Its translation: CSARDKSRAAEQFF.

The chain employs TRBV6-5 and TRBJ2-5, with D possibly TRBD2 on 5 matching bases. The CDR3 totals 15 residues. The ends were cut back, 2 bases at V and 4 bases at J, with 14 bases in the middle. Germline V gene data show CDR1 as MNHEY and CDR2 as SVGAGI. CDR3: CASSYSRGVGETQYF. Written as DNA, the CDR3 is TGTGCCAGCAGTTACAGCCGGGGAGTCGGAGAGACCCAGTACTTC.

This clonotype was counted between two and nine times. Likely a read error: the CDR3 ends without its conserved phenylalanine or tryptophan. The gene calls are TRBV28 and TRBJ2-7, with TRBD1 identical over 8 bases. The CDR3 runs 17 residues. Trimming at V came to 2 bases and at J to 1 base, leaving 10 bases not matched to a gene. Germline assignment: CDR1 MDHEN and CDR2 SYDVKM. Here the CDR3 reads CASSLLFSQGASYEQYL. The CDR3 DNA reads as TGTGCCAGCAGTTTACTGTTCTCGCAGGGGGCATCCTACGAGCAGTACCTC.

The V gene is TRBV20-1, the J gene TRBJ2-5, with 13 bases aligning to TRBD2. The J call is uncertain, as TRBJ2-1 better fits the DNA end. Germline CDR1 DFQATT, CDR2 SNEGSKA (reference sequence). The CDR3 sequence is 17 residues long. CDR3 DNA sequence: TGCAGTGCAATCCGGACTAGCGGGAGCTATGTCGACGATGAGCAGTTCTTC. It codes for CSAIRTSGSYVDDEQFF.

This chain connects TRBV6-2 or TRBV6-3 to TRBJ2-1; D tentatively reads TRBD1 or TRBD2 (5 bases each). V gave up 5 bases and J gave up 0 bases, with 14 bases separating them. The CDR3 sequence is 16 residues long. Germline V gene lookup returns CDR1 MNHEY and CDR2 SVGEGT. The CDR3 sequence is CASSNRGQFSYNEQFF. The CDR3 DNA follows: TGTGCCAGCAGTAACCGGGGCCAATTCTCCTACAATGAGCAGTTCTTC.

CDR3 sequence (DNA): TGCGCCAGCAGGGGGTTAGCGGGTGTCCCTGTTACGGAGACCCAGTACTTC. Translation: CASRGLAGVPVTETQYF. This chain joins TRBV5-1 and TRBJ2-5; 7 bases are a match to TRBD2. The CDR3 covers 17 residues. The V gene end was trimmed by 5 bases and the J gene end by 5 bases; junction bases not matched to a gene: 18. Germline lookup yields CDR1 SGHRS and CDR2 YFSETQ.

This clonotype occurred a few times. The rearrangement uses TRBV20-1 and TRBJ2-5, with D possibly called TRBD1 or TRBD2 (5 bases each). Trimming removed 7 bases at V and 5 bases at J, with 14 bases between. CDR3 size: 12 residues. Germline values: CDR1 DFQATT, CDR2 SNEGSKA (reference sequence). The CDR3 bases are TGCAGTGGGGGGAGTGAGAAGGAGACCCAGTACTTC. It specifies CSGGSEKETQYF.

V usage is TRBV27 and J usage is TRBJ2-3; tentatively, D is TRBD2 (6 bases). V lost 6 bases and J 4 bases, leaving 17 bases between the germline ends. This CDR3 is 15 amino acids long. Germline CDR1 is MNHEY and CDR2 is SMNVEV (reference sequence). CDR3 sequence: CASSQGVGEADTQYF. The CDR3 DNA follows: TGTGCCAGCAGCCAAGGGGTGGGGGAGGCAGATACGCAGTATTTT.

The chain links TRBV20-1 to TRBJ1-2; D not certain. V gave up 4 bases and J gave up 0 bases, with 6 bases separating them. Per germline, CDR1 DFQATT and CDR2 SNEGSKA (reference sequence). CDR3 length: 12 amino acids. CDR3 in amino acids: CSAIVANYGYTF. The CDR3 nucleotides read TGCAGTGCTATCGTAGCTAACTATGGCTACACCTTC.

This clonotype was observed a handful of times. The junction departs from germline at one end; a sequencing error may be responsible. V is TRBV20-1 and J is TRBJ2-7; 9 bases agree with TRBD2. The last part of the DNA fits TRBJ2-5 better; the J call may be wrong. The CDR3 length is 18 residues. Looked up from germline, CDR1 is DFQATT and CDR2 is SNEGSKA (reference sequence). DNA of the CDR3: TGCAGTGCTGGAGATCGGGCTAGCGGGACCCCCAAAGGGGGGACCCAGTACTTC. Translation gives CSAGDRASGTPKGGTQYF.

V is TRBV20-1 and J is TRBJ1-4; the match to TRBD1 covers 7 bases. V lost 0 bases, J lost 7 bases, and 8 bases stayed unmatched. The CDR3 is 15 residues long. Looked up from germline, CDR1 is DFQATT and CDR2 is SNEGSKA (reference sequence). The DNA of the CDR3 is TGCAGTGCTAGAGATCTAGGGGGCAAAGGTGAAAAACTGTTTTTT. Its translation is CSARDLGGKGEKLFF.

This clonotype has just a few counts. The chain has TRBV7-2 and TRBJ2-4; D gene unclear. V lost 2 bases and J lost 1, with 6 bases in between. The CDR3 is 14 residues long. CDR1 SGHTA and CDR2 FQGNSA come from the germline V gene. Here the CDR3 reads CASSLSWAKNIQYF. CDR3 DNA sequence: TGTGCCAGCAGCTTAAGTTGGGCCAAAAACATTCAGTACTTC.

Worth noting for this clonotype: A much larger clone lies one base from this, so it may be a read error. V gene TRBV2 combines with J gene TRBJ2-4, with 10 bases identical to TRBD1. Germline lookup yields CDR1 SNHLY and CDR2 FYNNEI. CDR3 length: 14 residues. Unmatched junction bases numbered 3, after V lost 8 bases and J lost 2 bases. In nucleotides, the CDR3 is TGTGCCAGCTGGACAGGGGGGACCAAAAACATTCAGTACTTC. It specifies CASWTGGTKNIQYF.

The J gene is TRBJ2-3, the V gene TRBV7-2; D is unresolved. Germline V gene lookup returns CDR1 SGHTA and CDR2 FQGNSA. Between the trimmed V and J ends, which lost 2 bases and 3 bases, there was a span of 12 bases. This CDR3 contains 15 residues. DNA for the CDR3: TGTGCCAGCAGCTTATCTTATAGCAAGACAGATACGCAGTATTTT. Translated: CASSLSYSKTDTQYF.

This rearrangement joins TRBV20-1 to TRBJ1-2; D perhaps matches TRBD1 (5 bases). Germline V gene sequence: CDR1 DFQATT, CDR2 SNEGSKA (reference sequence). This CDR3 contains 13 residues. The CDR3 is CSPQWGGDYGYTF. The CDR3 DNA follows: TGCAGCCCCCAGTGGGGGGGGGACTATGGCTACACCTTC.

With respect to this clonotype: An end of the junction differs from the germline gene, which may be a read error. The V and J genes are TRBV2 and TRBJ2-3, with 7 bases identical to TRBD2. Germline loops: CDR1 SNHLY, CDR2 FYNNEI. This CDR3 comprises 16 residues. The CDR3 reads CASSPQSGTSRDTQYF. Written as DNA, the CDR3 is TGTGCCAGCAGTCCTCAAAGCGGGACCTCGAGAGATACCCAGTATTTT.

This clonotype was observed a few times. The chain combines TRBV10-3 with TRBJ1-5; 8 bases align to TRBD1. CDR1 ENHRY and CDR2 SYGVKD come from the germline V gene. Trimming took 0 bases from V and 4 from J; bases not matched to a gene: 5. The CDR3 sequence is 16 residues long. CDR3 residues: CAISESFWDRNQPQHF. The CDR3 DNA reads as TGTGCCATCAGTGAGTCTTTCTGGGACAGGAATCAGCCCCAGCATTTT.

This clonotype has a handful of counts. CDR3 in DNA: TGTGCCAGCAGTACGACCGGGACAGGGCCCGTTGGGCCCCAGCATTTT. It is translated as CASSTTGTGPVGPQHF. The rearrangement uses TRBV28 and TRBJ1-5; 9 bases line up with TRBD1. The CDR3 totals 16 residues. J lost 9 bases, V lost 5 bases, and 14 bases had no gene match. Germline V gene data show CDR1 as MDHEN and CDR2 as SYDVKM.